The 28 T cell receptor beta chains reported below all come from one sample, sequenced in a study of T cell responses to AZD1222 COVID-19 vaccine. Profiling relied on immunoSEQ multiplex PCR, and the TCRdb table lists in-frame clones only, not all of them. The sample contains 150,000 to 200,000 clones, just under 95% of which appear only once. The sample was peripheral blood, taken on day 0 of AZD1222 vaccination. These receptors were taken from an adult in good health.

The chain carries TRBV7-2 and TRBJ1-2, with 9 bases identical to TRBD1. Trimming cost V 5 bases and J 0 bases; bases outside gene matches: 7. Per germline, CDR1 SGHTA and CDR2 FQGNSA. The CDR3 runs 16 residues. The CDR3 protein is CASSRMGTGSNYGYTF. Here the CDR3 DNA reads TGTGCCAGCAGCAGAATGGGGACAGGGTCTAACTATGGCTACACCTTC.

The DNA for the CDR3 is TGTGCCAGCAGCCTGGGACAGGGGGCGTCCTACGAGCAGTACTTC. It codes for CASSLGQGASYEQYF. The V gene is TRBV3-1 (or the pseudogene TRBV3-2), the J gene TRBJ2-7; 12 bases map to TRBD1. In germline, CDR1 is LGHDT, CDR2 YNNKEL (reference sequence). V gave up 4 bases and J gave up 1 base; unmatched junction bases: 2. The CDR3 runs 15 residues.

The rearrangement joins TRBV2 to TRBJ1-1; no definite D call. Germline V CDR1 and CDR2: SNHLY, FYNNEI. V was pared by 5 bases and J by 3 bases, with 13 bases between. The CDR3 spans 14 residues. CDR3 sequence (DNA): TGTGCCAGCAGTTTGACGGAGCACGACACTGAAGCTTTCTTT. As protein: CASSLTEHDTEAFF.

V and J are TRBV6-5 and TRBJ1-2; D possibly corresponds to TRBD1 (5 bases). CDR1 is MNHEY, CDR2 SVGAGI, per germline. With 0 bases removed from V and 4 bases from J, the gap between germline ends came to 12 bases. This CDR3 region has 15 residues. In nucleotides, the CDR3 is TGTGCCAGCAGTTACTCTAGGCCTCAGGGCTATGGCTACACCTTC. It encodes CASSYSRPQGYGYTF.

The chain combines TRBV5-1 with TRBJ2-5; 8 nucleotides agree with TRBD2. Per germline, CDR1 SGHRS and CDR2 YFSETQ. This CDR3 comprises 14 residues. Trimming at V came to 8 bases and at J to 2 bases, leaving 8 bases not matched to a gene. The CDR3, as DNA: TGCGCCAGTGCAGTGGCGGGGGGACAAGAGACCCAGTACTTC. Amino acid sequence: CASAVAGGQETQYF.

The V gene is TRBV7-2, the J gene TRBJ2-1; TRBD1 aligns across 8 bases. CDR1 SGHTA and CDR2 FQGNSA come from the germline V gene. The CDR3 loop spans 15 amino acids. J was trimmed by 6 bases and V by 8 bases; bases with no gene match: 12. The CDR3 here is CASRLPGQVINEQFF. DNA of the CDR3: TGTGCCAGCCGATTGCCGGGACAGGTGATCAATGAGCAGTTCTTC.

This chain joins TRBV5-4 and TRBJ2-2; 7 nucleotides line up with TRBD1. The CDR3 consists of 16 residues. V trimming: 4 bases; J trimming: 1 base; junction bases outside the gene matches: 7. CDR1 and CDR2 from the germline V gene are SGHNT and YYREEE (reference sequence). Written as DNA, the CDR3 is TGTGCCAGCAGCCTGCTAGGGGGCATGAACACCGGGGAGCTGTTTTTT. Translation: CASSLLGGMNTGELFF.

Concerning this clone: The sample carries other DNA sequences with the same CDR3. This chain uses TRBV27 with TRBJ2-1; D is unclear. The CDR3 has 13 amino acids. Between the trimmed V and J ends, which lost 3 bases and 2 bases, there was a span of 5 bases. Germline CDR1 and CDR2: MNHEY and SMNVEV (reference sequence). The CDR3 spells CASSFGPYNEQFF. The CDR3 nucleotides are TGTGCCAGCAGTTTTGGGCCCTACAATGAGCAGTTCTTC.

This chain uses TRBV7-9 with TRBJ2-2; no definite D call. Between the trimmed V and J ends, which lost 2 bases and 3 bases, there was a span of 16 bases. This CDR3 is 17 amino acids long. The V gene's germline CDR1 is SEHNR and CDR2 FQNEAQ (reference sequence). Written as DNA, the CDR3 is TGTGCCAGCAGCTTACCGCTCGGGTCAGCCCACACCGGGGAGCTGTTTTTT. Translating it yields CASSLPLGSAHTGELFF.

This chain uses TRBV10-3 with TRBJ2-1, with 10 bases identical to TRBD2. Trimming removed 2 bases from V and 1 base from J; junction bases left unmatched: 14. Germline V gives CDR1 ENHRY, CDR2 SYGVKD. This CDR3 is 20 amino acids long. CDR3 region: CAISEGVSGGPKGSYNEQFF. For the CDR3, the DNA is TGTGCCATCAGTGAGGGGGTTAGCGGGGGGCCTAAGGGGTCCTACAATGAGCAGTTCTTC.

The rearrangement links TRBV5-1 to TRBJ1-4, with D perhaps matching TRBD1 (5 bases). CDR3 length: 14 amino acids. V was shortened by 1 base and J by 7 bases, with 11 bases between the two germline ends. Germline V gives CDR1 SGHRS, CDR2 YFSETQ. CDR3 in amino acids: CASSLKRGGEKLFF. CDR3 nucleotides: TGCGCCAGCAGCTTGAAGAGGGGTGGTGAAAAACTGTTTTTT.

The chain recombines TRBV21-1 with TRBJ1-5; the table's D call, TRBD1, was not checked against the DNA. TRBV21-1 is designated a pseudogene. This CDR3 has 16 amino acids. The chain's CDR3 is CASSKRAGAGVQPQHF. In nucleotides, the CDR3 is TGTGCCAGCAGCAAAAGGGCCGGAGCAGGGGTTCAGCCCCAGCATTTT.

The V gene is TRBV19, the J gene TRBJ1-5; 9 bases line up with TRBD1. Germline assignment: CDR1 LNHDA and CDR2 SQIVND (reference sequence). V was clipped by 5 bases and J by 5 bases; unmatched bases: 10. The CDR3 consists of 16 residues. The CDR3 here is CASSPRDREVDQPQHF. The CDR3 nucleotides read TGTGCCAGTAGTCCGAGGGACAGGGAGGTTGATCAGCCCCAGCATTTT.

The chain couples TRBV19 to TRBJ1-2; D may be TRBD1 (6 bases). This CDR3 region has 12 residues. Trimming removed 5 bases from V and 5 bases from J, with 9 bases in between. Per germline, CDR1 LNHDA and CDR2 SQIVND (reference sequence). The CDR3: CASSLQGYGYTF. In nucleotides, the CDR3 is TGTGCCAGTAGTTTACAGGGTTATGGCTACACCTTC.

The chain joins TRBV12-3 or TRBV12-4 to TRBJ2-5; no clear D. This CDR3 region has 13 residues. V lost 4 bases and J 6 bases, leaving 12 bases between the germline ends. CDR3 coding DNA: TGTGCCAGCAGTTCCCGCGCAGTTCAGACCCAGTACTTC. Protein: CASSSRAVQTQYF.

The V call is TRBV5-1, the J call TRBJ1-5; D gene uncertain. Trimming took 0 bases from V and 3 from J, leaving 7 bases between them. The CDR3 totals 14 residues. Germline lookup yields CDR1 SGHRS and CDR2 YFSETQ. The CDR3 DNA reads TGCGCCAGCAGCTTGGGGGAACCCAATCAGCCCCAGCATTTT. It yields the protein CASSLGEPNQPQHF.

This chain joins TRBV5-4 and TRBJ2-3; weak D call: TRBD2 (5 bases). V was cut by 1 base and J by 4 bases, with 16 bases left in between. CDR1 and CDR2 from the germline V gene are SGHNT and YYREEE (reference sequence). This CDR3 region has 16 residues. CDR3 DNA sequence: TGTGCCAGCAGCTTGCGAGGGTCCGGTATTTCAGATACGCAGTATTTT. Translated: CASSLRGSGISDTQYF.

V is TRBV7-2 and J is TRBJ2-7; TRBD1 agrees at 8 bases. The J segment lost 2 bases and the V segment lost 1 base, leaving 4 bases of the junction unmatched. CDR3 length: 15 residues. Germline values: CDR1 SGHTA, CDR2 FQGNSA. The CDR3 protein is CASSLVTGEAYEQYF. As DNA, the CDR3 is TGTGCCAGCAGCTTAGTGACAGGGGAGGCCTACGAGCAGTACTTC.

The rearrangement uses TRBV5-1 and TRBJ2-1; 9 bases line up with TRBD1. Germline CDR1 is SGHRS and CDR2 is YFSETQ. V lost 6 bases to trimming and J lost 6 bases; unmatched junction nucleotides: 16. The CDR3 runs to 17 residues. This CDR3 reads CASTSPRYGTGINEQFF. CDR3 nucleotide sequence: TGCGCCAGCACCTCTCCAAGATACGGGACAGGGATCAATGAGCAGTTCTTC.

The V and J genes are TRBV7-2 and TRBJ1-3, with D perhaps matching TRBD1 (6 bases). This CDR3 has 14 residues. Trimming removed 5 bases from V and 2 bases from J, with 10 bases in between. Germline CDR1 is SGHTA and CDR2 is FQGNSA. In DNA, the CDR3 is TGTGCCAGCAGCCAGGACAGCCCTGGAAACACCATATATTTT. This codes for CASSQDSPGNTIYF.

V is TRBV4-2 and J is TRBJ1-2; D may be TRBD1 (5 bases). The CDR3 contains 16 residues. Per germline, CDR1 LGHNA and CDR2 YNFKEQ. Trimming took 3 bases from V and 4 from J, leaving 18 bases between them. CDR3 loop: CASSHSQGGGLYGYTF. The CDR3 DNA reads TGTGCCAGCAGCCACTCCCAGGGTGGCGGTCTCTATGGCTACACCTTC.

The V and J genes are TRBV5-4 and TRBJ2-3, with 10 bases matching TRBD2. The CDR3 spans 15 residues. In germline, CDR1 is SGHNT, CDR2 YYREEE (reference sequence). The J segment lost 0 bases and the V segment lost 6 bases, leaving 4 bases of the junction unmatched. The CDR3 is CASTLSGGSTDTQYF. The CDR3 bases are TGTGCCAGCACCCTTAGCGGGGGGAGCACAGATACGCAGTATTTT.

The CDR3 loop is CASSLIWWDSLGETQYF. The CDR3 DNA reads as TGTGCCAGCAGCTTGATCTGGTGGGACAGTCTGGGGGAGACCCAGTACTTC. V is TRBV5-8 and J is TRBJ2-5; TRBD1 aligns across 7 bases. Germline CDR1 reads SGHTS; CDR2 reads YDEGEE. CDR3 length: 17 amino acids. The V gene end was trimmed by 1 base and the J gene end by 5 bases; junction bases not matched to a gene: 14.

DNA for the CDR3: TGTGCAAGCATTCGTCCCCTCAGACGAGGTGAGGGGGACCAGGGGACTGAAGCTTTCTTT. Amino acids: CASIRPLRRGEGDQGTEAFF. The V and J genes are TRBV12-2 and TRBJ1-1; the table's D call of TRBD1 was not tested on the DNA. TRBV12-2 is listed as a pseudogene. The CDR3 length is 20 residues.

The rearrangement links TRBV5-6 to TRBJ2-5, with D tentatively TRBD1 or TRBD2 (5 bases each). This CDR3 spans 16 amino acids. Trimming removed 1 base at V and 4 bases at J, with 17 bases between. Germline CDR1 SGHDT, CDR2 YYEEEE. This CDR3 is CASSLRAFTGAETQYF. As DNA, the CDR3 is TGTGCCAGCAGCTTGAGAGCCTTCACCGGGGCAGAGACCCAGTACTTC.

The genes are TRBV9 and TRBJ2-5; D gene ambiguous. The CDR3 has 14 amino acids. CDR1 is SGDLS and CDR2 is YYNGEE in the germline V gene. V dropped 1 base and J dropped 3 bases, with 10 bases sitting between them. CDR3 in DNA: TGTGCCAGCAGCGTAAATGGGCATGAAGAGACCCAGTACTTC. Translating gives CASSVNGHEETQYF. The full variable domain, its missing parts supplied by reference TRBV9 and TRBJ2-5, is DSGVTQTPKHLITATGQRVTLRCSPRSGDLSVYWYQQSLDQGLQFLIQYYNGEERAKGNILERFSAQQFPDLHSELNLSSLELGDSALYFCASSVNGHEETQYFGPGTRLLVL.

CDR3 sequence reads: CASSQDPQQGEGPQPQHF. CDR3 coding DNA: TGCGCCAGCAGCCAAGATCCCCAGCAGGGAGAGGGTCCTCAGCCCCAGCATTTT. This chain connects TRBV4-1 to TRBJ1-5; TRBD1 might be the D (5 bases). There are 18 residues in the CDR3. Germline assignment: CDR1 MGHRA and CDR2 YSYEKL. The V gene lost 0 bases and the J gene lost 6 bases, with 21 bases spanning the gap.

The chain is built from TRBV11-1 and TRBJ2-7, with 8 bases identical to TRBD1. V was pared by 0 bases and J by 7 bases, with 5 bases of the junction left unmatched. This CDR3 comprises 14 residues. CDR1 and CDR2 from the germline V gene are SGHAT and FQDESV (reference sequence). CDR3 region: CASSLARTGLEQYF. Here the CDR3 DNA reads TGTGCCAGCAGCTTAGCGAGGACAGGGCTGGAGCAGTACTTC.